The T cell receptor beta chain described here comes from a study of cytomegalovirus exposure and HLA in healthy donors. This clone was found a few times. While unrecorded immune exposures were likely, the donors were nominally healthy when sampled. CDR3 length equals 14 residues. V dropped 6 bases and J dropped 0 bases, with 11 bases sitting between them. Germline V CDR1 and CDR2: SNHLY, FYNNEI. The study ran its PCR with 60 Vbeta and 13 Jbeta primers. The protocol was immunoSEQ multiplex PCR, while the TCRdb copy is restricted to in-frame clones and leaves out a portion. Of roughly 120,000 clones listed, roughly 67% are singletons.

The sequenced sample was PBMCs. J is TRBJ1-1 and V is TRBV2; weak D call: TRBD1 (6 bases). This TCR derives from a man aged 18 to 29 in good health and CMV-seropositive. CDR3 sequence (DNA): TGTGCCAGCAGACCACAGGGAATGAACACTGAAGCTTTCTTT. This encodes CASRPQGMNTEAFF.